This TCR beta chain was identified in a study of OX40 agonist ivuxolimab in advanced cancers. Study overall: Three patients responded partially, comprising one with hepatocellular carcinoma and two with cutaneous melanoma. Overall study results and limits: Expanded clones were, on average, more numerous in CD8+ T cells than in CD4+. By week 6 at 0.1 to 3.0 mg/kg, blood CD4+ and CD8+ T cells had expanded clonally.

Sequencing used immunoSEQ multiplex PCR; TCRdb keeps in-frame clones, though not all of them. Of about 21,000 clones in the sample, 85% to 90% are singletons; the top ten hold 9.5% to 12%. J lost 0 bases, V lost 6 bases, and 7 bases had no gene match. There are 18 residues in the CDR3. Germline lookup yields CDR1 SNHLY and CDR2 FYNNEI. Notes on this clone: Its cognate antigen is unknown.

The V call is TRBV2, the J call TRBJ2-1; 14 bases are shared with TRBD2. The receptor was derived from an adult with an advanced solid tumor such as melanoma, head and neck, liver or kidney cancer. The specimen comprised CD4+ or CD8+ T cells sorted from blood, sampled in a trial of the OX40 agonist ivuxolimab. CDR3 nucleotide sequence: TGTGCCAGCAGGACGGGACTAGCGGGGGCCCCCTCCTACAATGAGCAGTTCTTC. It encodes CASRTGLAGAPSYNEQFF. The full variable domain, its missing parts supplied by reference TRBV2 and TRBJ2-1, is EPEVTQTPSHQVTQMGQEVILRCVPISNHLYFYWYRQILGQKVEFLVSFYNNEISEKSEIFDDQFSVERPDGSNFTLKIRSTKLEDSAMYFCASRTGLAGAPSYNEQFFGPGTRLTVL.